This T cell receptor (beta chain) was sequenced in a study of shared clonotypes between healthy human individuals. General study results and limits: Naive subsets tended to show greater estimated richness than memory subsets.

Of note for this clone: The antigen is not known.

CD45RO-negative CD8 cells positively selected for CCR7 made up the naive population, which excluded terminally differentiated effector memory CD45RA+ cells. Generated by immunoSEQ multiplex PCR, the TCRdb table keeps only in-frame clones and is missing some. The sample consists of about 2 million clones, around 96% of them appearing once. Germline V gene data show CDR1 as MDHEN and CDR2 as SYDVKM. V gave up 3 bases and J gave up 0 bases, with 12 bases separating them. This CDR3 has 15 residues. Sequencing input: naive CD8+ T cells sorted from blood. This clonotype was sampled from a man in his late teens or twenties in good health. The rearrangement links TRBV28 to TRBJ2-7, with D uncertain. The CDR3 protein is CASSFLGPSSYEQYF. CDR3 nucleotides: TGTGCCAGCAGTTTCTTGGGCCCCAGCTCCTACGAGCAGTACTTC.